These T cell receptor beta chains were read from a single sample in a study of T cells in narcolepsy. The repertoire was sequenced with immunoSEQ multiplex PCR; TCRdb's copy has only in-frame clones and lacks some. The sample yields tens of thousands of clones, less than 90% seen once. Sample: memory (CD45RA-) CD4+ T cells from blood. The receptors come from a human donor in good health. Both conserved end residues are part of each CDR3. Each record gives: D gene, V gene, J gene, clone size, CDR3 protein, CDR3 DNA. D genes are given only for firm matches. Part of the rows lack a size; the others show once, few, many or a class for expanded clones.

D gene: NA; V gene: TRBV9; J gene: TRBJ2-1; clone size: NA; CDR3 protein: CASSVGSRERVDEQFF; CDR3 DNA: TGTGCCAGCAGCGTAGGAAGCCGGGAGAGGGTGGATGAGCAGTTCTTC
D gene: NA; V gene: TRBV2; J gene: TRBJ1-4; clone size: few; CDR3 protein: CAGQTDYNEKLFF; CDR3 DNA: TGTGCCGGACAGACGGACTATAATGAAAAACTGTTTTTT
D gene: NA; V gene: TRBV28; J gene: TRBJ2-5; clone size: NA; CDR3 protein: CASSPSTTLKTQYF; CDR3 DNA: TGTGCCAGCAGCCCGTCAACAACCCTGAAGACCCAGTACTTC
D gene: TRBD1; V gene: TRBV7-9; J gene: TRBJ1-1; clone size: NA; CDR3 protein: CASSLVQGTADEAFF; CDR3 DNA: TGTGCCAGCAGCTTAGTCCAAGGGACAGCCGATGAAGCTTTCTTT
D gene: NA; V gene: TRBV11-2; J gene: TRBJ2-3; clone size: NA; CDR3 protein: CASSLRTTDTQYF; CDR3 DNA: TGTGCCAGCAGCTTACGGACCACAGATACGCAGTATTTT
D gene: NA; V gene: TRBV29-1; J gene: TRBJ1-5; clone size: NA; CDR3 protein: CSVEVGGQPQHF; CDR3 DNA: TGCAGCGTTGAAGTAGGGGGTCAGCCCCAGCATTTT
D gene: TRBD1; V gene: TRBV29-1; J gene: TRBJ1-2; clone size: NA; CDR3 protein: CSAQQGAGVGYTF; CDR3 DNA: TGCAGCGCCCAACAGGGGGCGGGTGTGGGCTACACCTTC
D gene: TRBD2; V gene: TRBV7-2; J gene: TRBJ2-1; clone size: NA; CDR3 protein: CASSPRTSGNEQFF; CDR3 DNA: TGTGCCAGCAGCCCACGGACTAGCGGCAATGAGCAGTTCTTC
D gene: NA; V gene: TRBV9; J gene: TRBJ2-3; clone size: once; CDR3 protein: CASSVGKGVAGPSDTQYF; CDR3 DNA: TGTGCCAGCAGCGTAGGAAAGGGGGTAGCGGGCCCGTCAGATACGCAGTATTTT
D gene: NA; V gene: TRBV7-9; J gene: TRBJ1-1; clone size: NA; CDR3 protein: CASGSRGGNTEAFF; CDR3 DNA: TGTGCCAGCGGGAGTAGGGGCGGGAACACTGAAGCTTTCTTT
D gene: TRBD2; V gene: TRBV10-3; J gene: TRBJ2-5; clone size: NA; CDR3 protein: CAISAAGTSGGRGIQETQYF; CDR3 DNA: TGTGCCATCAGTGCAGCCGGGACTAGCGGGGGCCGCGGTATACAAGAGACCCAGTACTTC
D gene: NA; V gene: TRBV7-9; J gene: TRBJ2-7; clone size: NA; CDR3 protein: CASTTEYGEQYF; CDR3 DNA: TGTGCCAGCACCACCGAGTACGGCGAGCAGTACTTC
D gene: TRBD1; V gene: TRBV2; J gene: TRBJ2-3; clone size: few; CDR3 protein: CASSRDRGGTDTQYF; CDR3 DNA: TGTGCCAGCAGCCGAGACAGGGGCGGTACAGATACGCAGTATTTT
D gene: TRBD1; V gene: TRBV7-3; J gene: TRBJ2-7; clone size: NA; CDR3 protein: CASSLTGQGFHEQYF; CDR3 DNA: TGTGCCAGCAGCTTAACGGGACAGGGTTTCCACGAGCAGTACTTC
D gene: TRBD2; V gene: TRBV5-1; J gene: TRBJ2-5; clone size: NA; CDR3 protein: CASSQGLAGPETQYF; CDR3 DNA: TGCGCCAGCAGCCAGGGACTAGCGGGGCCAGAGACCCAGTACTTC
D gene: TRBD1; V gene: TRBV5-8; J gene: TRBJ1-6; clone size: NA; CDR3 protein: CASSLASGGTYNSPLHF; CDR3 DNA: TGTGCCAGCAGCTTGGCCTCAGGGGGAACCTATAATTCACCCCTCCACTTT
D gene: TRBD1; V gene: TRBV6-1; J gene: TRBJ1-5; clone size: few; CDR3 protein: CASGGQAWPQHF; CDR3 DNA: TGTGCCAGCGGAGGACAGGCATGGCCCCAGCATTTT
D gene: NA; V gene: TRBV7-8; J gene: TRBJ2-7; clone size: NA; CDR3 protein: CASSSRREAGYEQYF; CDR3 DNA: TGTGCCAGCAGCTCCCGGAGGGAGGCAGGGTACGAGCAGTACTTC
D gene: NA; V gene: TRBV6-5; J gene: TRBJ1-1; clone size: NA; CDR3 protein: CASQGGVNTEAFF; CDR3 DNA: TGTGCCAGCCAGGGTGGCGTGAACACTGAAGCTTTCTTT
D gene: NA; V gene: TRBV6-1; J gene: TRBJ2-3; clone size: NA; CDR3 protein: CASSAPTDTQYF; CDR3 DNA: TGTGCCAGCAGTGCGCCTACAGATACGCAGTATTTT
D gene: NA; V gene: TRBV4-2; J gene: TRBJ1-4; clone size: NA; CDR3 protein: CASSQGVVTGPWRGGTNEKLFF; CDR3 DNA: TGTGCCAGCAGCCAAGGGGTGGTCACAGGCCCTTGGCGGGGTGGGACTAATGAAAAACTGTTTTTT
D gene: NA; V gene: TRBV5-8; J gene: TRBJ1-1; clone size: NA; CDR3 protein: CASSLVVPGITEAFF; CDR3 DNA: TGTGCCAGCAGCTTGGTAGTCCCAGGGATCACTGAAGCTTTCTTT
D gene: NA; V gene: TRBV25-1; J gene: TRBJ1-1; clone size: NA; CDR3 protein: CASSEVAGTPTF; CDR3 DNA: TGTGCCAGCAGTGAAGTGGCGGGGACGCCGACTTTT
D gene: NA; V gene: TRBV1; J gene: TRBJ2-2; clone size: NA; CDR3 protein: CTSSQARVTGELFF; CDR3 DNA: TGCACCAGCAGCCAAGCCCGGGTCACCGGGGAGCTGTTTTTT
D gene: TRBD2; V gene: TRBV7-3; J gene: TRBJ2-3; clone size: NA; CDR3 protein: CATSLAGAEDTQYF; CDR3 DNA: TGTGCCACGTCCCTAGCGGGAGCGGAAGATACGCAGTATTTT
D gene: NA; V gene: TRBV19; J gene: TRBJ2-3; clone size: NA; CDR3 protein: CASNQQGRITDTQYF; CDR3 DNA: TGTGCCAGTAATCAACAGGGCAGAATCACAGATACGCAGTATTTT
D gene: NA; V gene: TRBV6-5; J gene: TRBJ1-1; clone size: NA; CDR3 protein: CASKGRTRNTEAFF; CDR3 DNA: TGTGCCAGCAAGGGCCGGACCAGGAACACTGAAGCTTTCTTT
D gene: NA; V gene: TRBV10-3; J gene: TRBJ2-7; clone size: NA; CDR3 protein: CAIRETASYEQYF; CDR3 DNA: TGTGCCATCAGGGAAACAGCCTCCTACGAGCAGTACTTC
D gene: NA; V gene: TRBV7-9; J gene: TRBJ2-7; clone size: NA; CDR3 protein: CASSPYYEQYF; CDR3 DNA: TGTGCCAGCAGCCCCTACTACGAGCAGTACTTC
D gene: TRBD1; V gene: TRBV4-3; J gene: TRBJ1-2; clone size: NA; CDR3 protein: CASSQVKDRGADYGYTF; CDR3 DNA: TGCGCCAGCAGCCAAGTGAAAGACAGGGGGGCAGACTATGGCTACACCTTC
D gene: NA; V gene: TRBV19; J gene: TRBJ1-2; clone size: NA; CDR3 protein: CASSSGVGGPYGYTF; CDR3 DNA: TGTGCCAGTAGTTCCGGTGTAGGGGGGCCCTATGGCTACACCTTC
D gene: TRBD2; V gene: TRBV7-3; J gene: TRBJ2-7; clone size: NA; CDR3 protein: CASSLMASGEQYF; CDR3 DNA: TGTGCCAGCAGCTTAATGGCTAGCGGCGAGCAGTACTTC
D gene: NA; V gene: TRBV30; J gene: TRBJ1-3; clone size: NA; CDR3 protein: CAWSVPARASGNTIYF; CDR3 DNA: TGTGCCTGGAGTGTACCCGCCCGGGCGTCTGGAAACACCATATATTTT
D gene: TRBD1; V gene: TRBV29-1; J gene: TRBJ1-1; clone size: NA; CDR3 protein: CSAWDRGTEAFF; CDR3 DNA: TGCAGCGCCTGGGACAGGGGCACTGAAGCTTTCTTT
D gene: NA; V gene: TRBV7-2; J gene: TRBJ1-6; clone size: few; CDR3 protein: CASSLRQGNSPLHF; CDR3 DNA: TGTGCCAGCAGCTTACGGCAGGGTAATTCACCCCTCCACTTT
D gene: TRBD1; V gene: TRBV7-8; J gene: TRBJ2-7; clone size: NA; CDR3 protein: CASSPTGQTYEQYF; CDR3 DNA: TGTGCCAGCAGCCCTACGGGACAGACCTACGAGCAGTACTTC
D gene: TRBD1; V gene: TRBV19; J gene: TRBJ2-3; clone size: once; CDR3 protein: CASTTGTGGTDTQYF; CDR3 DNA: TGTGCCAGTACCACCGGGACAGGTGGCACAGATACGCAGTATTTT
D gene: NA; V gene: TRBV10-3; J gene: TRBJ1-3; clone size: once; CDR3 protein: CAISDTSGNTIYF; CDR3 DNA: TGTGCCATCAGTGATACCTCTGGAAACACCATATATTTT
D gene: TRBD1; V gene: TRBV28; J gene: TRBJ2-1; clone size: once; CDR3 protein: CASSLTGGNEQFF; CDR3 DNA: TGTGCCAGCAGTCTGACAGGGGGGAATGAGCAGTTCTTC
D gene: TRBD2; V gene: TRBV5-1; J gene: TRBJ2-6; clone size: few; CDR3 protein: CASSPGRAGANVLTF; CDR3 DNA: TGCGCCAGCAGCCCAGGGAGGGCCGGGGCCAACGTCCTGACTTTC
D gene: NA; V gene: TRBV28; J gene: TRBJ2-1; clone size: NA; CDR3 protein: CASRPRGTLSSYNEQFF; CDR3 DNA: TGTGCCAGCAGGCCTAGAGGGACCCTGAGCTCCTACAATGAGCAGTTCTTC
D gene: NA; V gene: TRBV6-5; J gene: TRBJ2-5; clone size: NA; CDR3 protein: CASSWTSQETQYF; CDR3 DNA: TGTGCCAGCAGTTGGACAAGCCAAGAGACCCAGTACTTC
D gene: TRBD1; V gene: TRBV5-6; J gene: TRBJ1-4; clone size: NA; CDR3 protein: CASSLAGTGGNEKLFF; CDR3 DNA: TGTGCCAGCAGCTTGGCCGGGACAGGTGGTAATGAAAAACTGTTTTTT
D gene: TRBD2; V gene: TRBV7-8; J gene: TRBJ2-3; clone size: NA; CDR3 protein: CASSPTSGRSDTQYF; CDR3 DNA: TGTGCCAGCAGCCCGACTAGCGGCAGGTCAGATACGCAGTATTTT
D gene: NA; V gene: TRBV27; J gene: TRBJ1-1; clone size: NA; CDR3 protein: CASSFGATNTEAFF; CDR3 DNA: TGTGCCAGCAGTTTTGGGGCAACGAACACTGAAGCTTTCTTT
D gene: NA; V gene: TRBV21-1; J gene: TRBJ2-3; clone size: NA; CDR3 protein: CASSKKEGTSGVWRGDTQYF; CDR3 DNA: TGTGCCAGCAGCAAAAAAGAAGGGACTAGCGGGGTCTGGCGGGGAGATACGCAGTATTTT
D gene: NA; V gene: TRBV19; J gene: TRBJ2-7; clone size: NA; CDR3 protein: CASSPRPPSATYEQYF; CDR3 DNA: TGTGCCAGTAGTCCCCGGCCCCCATCAGCGACCTACGAGCAGTACTTC
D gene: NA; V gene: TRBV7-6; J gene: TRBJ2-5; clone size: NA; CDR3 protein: CASSSSRGSGAEETQYF; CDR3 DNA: TGTGCCAGCAGCTCTAGCAGGGGGTCGGGGGCGGAAGAGACCCAGTACTTC
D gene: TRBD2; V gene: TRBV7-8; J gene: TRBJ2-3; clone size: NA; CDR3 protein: CASSLIAGAADTQYF; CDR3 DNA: TGTGCCAGCAGCCTGATAGCGGGAGCCGCAGATACGCAGTATTTT
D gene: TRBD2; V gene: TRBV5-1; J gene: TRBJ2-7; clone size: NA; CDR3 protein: CASSLTSGSISYEQYF; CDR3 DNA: TGCGCCAGCAGCTTGACTAGCGGGTCTATCTCCTACGAGCAGTACTTC
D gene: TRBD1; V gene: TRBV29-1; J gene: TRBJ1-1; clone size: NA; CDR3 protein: CSVEGDRGYTEAFF; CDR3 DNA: TGCAGCGTCGAGGGAGACAGGGGATACACTGAAGCTTTCTTT
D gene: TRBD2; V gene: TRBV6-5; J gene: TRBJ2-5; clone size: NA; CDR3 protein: CASSYLLAGGPRTQYF; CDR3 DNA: TGTGCCAGCAGTTACCTACTAGCGGGAGGCCCCAGGACCCAGTACTTC
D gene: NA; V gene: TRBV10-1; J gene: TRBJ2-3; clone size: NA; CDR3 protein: CASSAHWIDTQYF; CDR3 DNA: TGCGCCAGCAGTGCCCACTGGATAGATACGCAGTATTTT
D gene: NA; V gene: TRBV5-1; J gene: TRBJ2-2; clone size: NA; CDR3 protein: CASSLETPNTGELFF; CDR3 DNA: TGCGCCAGCAGCTTGGAGACACCGAACACCGGGGAGCTGTTTTTT
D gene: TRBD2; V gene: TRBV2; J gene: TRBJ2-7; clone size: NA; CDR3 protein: CASVPGLAVYEQYF; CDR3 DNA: TGTGCCAGCGTTCCGGGACTAGCGGTCTACGAGCAGTACTTC
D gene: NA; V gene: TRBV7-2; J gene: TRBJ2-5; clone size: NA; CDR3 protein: CASRPTGYQETQYF; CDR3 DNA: TGTGCCAGCAGACCGACGGGTTACCAAGAGACCCAGTACTTC
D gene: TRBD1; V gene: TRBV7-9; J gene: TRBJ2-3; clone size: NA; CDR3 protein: CASSSGQEYTDTQYF; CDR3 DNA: TGTGCCAGCAGCTCGGGACAGGAATACACAGATACGCAGTATTTT
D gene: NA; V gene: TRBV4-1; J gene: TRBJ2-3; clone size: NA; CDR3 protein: CASSQDWGRGDTQYF; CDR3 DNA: TGCGCCAGCAGCCAAGATTGGGGGCGTGGAGATACGCAGTATTTT
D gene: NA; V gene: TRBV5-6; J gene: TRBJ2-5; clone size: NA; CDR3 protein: CASQLLQGGEETQYF; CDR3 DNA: TGTGCCAGCCAACTACTACAGGGTGGCGAGGAGACCCAGTACTTC
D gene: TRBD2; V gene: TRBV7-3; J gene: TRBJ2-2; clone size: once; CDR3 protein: CASSPMGGYTGELFF; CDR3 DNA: TGTGCCAGCAGCCCAATGGGAGGGTACACCGGGGAGCTGTTTTTT